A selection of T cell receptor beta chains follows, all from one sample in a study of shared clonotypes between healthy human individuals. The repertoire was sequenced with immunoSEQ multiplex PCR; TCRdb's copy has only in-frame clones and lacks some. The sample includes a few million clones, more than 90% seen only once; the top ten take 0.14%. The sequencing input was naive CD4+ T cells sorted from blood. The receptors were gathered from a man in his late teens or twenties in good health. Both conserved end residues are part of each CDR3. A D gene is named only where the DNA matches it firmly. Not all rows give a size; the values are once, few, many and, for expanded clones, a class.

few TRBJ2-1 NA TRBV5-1 TGCGCCAGCAGCTTGGAGAGCTCCTACAATGAGCAGTTCTTC CASSLESSYNEQFF
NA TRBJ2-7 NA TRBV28 TGTGCCAGCAGTTCTGCGGAAACAGGGAGGCGCTACTACGAGCAGTACTTC CASSSAETGRRYYEQYF
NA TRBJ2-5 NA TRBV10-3 TGTGCCATCAGTGAGTTACGGGAGACCCAGTACTTC CAISELRETQYF
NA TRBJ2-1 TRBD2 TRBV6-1 TGTGCCAGCAGTTCCGGGACTAGTGAGAATGAGCAGTTCTTC CASSSGTSENEQFF
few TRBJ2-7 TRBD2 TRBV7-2 TGTGCCAGCAGCTTAAGTAGCGGGGGGTCCGAGCAGTACTTC CASSLSSGGSEQYF
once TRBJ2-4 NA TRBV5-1 TGCGCCAGCAGCCTGGGTGTTATGGACATTCAGTACTTC CASSLGVMDIQYF
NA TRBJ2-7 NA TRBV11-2 TGTGCCAGCAGCTTAAGCAGCGGACCCTCCTACGAGCAGTACTTC CASSLSSGPSYEQYF
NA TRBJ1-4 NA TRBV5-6 TGTGCCAGCACCCTAGGACAGAATGAAAAACTGTTTTTT CASTLGQNEKLFF
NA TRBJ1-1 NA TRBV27 TGTGCCAGCAGTTTAACAGTTTCGACAGGAGCTATGAACACTGAAGCTTTCTTT CASSLTVSTGAMNTEAFF
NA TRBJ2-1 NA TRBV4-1 TGCGCCAGCAGCCAAGGCCGGGGCGGGACCTCCTACAATGAGCAGTTCTTC CASSQGRGGTSYNEQFF
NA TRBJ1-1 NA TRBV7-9 TGTGCCAGCAGCCCACAGACTGAAGCTTTCTTT CASSPQTEAFF
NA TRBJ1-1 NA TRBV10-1 TGCGCCAGCAGTGACAATTTGAACACTGAAGCTTTCTTT CASSDNLNTEAFF
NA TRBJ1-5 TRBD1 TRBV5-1 TGCGCCAGCAGCTCCGGGACAGGGGGTCCCAATCAGCCCCAGCATTTT CASSSGTGGPNQPQHF
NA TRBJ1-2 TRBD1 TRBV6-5 TGTGCCAGCAGTTACGGCGGGACAGTAGCTAACTATGGCTACACCTTC CASSYGGTVANYGYTF
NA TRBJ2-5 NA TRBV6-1 TGTGCCAGCAGTGGTACCGTCCAAGGGACCCAGTACTTC CASSGTVQGTQYF
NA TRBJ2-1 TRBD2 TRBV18 TGTGCCAGCTCCATAACTCGGCTAGCGGGGAACAATGAGCAGTTCTTC CASSITRLAGNNEQFF
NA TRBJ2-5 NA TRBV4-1 TGCGCCAGCAGCCGGGCTAACGAAGAGACCCAGTACTTC CASSRANEETQYF
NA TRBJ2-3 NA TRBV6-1 TGTGCCAGCAGTGAAGGGCGGATTGATACGCAGTATTTT CASSEGRIDTQYF
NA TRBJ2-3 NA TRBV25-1 TGTGCCAGCAGTGAATATAGGGGCACAGATACGCAGTATTTT CASSEYRGTDTQYF
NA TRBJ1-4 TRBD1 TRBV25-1 TGTGCCAGCAGTGAACAGGGACAGCGGGAAGAAAAACTGTTTTTT CASSEQGQREEKLFF
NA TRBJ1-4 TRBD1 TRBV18 TGTGCCAGCTCAAAGGGGGCTGGTGCTGAAAAACTGTTTTTT CASSKGAGAEKLFF
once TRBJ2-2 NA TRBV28 TGTGCCCTAAGGGGCCAGGGGTCCACCGGGGAGCTGTTTTTT CALRGQGSTGELFF
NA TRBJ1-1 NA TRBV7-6 TGTGCCAGCAGCTTAGAATTGAACACTGAAGCTTTCTTT CASSLELNTEAFF
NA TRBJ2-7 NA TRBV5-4 TGTGCCAGCAGCTTGGGTCAGAACCAATACGAGCAGTACTTC CASSLGQNQYEQYF
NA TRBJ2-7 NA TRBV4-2 TGTGCCAGCAGCCGCCGACCCGGGACGTACGAGCAGTACTTC CASSRRPGTYEQYF
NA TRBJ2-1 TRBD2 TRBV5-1 TGCGCCAGCAGCTTGATGAGCGGGGGGTACTACAATGAGCAGTTCTTC CASSLMSGGYYNEQFF
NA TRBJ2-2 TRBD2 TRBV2 TGTGCCAGCAGCGGACTAGCGGGCACCGGGGAGCTGTTTTTT CASSGLAGTGELFF
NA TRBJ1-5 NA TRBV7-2 TGTGCCAGCAGCTTAGTTCCTAGCAATCAGCCCCAGCATTTT CASSLVPSNQPQHF
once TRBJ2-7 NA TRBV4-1 TGCGCCAGCAGCCTGTCCAGCGGTCAATACGAGCAGTACTTC CASSLSSGQYEQYF
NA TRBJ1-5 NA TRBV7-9 TGTGCCAGCAGCTTAGGTGAGGCTTCCCATCAGCCCCAGCATTTT CASSLGEASHQPQHF
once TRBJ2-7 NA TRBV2 TGTGCCAGCAGACCCCCCTTGGAGGGAGGCGCCGAGCAGTACTTC CASRPPLEGGAEQYF
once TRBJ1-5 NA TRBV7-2 TGTGCCAGCAGCTTAATCTCAGGGGATCAGCCCCAGCATTTT CASSLISGDQPQHF
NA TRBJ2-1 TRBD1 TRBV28 TGTGCCAGCAGTCCCCCGGACAGGGTGAGCGAGCAGTTCTTC CASSPPDRVSEQFF
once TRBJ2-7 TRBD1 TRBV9 TGTGCCAGCAGCGTAGGACAGGGGGGCTACGAGCAGTACTTC CASSVGQGGYEQYF
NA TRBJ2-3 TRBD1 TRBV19 TGTGCCAGTAGTTTTAGGACAGGTCAAGATACGCAGTATTTT CASSFRTGQDTQYF
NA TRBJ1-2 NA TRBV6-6 TGTGCCAGCAGTTACGTCTCCGGGAATGGCTACACCTTC CASSYVSGNGYTF
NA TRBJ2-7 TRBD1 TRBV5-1 TGCGCCAGCAGCTTGGGAGGGACAGGGTCCTACGAGCAGTACTTC CASSLGGTGSYEQYF
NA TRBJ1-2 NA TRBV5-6 TGTGCCAGCAGCTTGGTAGCTAACTATGGCTACACCTTC CASSLVANYGYTF
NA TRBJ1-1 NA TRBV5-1 TGCGCCAGCAGTTTGGGGGAGAACACTGAAGCTTTCTTT CASSLGENTEAFF